The 24 T cell receptor beta chains reported below all come from one sample, sequenced in a study of cytomegalovirus exposure and HLA in healthy donors. PCR employed 60 Vbeta and 13 Jbeta primers. Sequenced by immunoSEQ multiplex PCR; TCRdb stores in-frame clones only, minus some. The table shows about 140,000 clones, with 65% to 80% occurring only once. Specimen: PBMCs. The receptors derive from a woman under 40 in good health and CMV-seronegative.

This clone was recorded only once. V and J are TRBV9 and TRBJ1-1; 10 bases line up with TRBD1. V dropped 2 bases and J dropped 9; count of bases not matched to a gene: 7. Germline CDR1 and CDR2: SGDLS and YYNGEE. The CDR3 runs to 14 residues. Here the CDR3 DNA reads TGTGCCAGCAGCGTCTCCGACAGGGGGCCGAAAGCTTTCTTT. This sequence encodes CASSVSDRGPKAFF. Together with reference TRBV9 and TRBJ1-1, the CDR3 gives the full variable domain: DSGVTQTPKHLITATGQRVTLRCSPRSGDLSVYWYQQSLDQGLQFLIQYYNGEERAKGNILERFSAQQFPDLHSELNLSSLELGDSALYFCASSVSDRGPKAFFGQGTRLTVV.

This clone showed up just a few times. The chain has TRBV5-1 and TRBJ2-5; tentatively, D is TRBD1 (5 bases). There are 14 residues in the CDR3. In germline, CDR1 is SGHRS, CDR2 YFSETQ. V shed 0 bases and J shed 4 bases, with 10 bases lying between them. CDR3 sequence (DNA): TGCGCCAGCAGCTTGGGAGGAAGGGGAGAGACCCAGTACTTC. Its translation is CASSLGGRGETQYF. Based on the CDR3 plus reference TRBV5-1 and TRBJ2-5, the full variable domain is KAGVTQTPRYLIKTRGQQVTLSCSPISGHRSVSWYQQTPGQGLQFLFEYFSETQRNKGNFPGRFSGRQFSNSRSEMNVSTLELGDSALYLCASSLGGRGETQYFGPGTRLLVL.

The chain links TRBV9 to TRBJ2-3; TRBD2 is a possible D gene (6 bases). Germline V gives CDR1 SGDLS, CDR2 YYNGEE. V was shortened by 1 base and J by 8 bases, with 20 bases between the two germline ends. This CDR3 comprises 16 residues. CDR3 coding DNA: TGTGCCAGCAGCGTAACCCCCAGCGGGCCACTGGGTACGCAGTATTTT. Its protein is CASSVTPSGPLGTQYF.

The chain is built from TRBV30 and TRBJ2-7, with 7 positions matching TRBD1. Germline assignment: CDR1 GTSNPN and CDR2 SVGIG (reference sequence). V lost 0 bases and J lost 3; bases outside the gene matches: 5. This CDR3 contains 14 residues. Written as DNA, the CDR3 is TGTGCCTGGAGTGTATGGACAGGCTTCTACGAGCAGTACTTC. Protein product: CAWSVWTGFYEQYF.

J is TRBJ2-7 and V is TRBV5-1, with TRBD2 matching 12 bases. This CDR3 contains 16 residues. CDR1 SGHRS and CDR2 YFSETQ come from the germline V gene. The V and J ends lost 4 bases and 3 bases, in that order; junction bases with no gene match: 8. CDR3 sequence: CASSPTTSGRGYEQYF. For the CDR3, the DNA is TGCGCCAGCAGCCCGACGACTAGCGGGAGAGGCTACGAGCAGTACTTC.

The chain uses TRBV2 and TRBJ1-1, with TRBD1 matching 8 bases. Losses at the gene ends were 3 bases for V and 2 bases for J; bases not matched to a gene: 5. CDR1 is SNHLY, CDR2 FYNNEI, per germline. This CDR3 comprises 15 residues. In DNA, the CDR3 is TGTGCCAGCAGTGATCAGGGGGCCTTCAACACTGAAGCTTTCTTT. Translation: CASSDQGAFNTEAFF.

The chain joins TRBV29-1 to TRBJ2-7; TRBD2 aligns across 12 bases. J was trimmed by 2 bases and V by 3 bases; bases with no gene match: 8. This CDR3 contains 16 residues. In germline, CDR1 is SQVTM, CDR2 ANQGSEA. CDR3: CSVERASGRVTYEQYF. CDR3 in DNA: TGCAGCGTTGAGAGAGCTAGCGGGAGGGTCACCTACGAGCAGTACTTC.

The genes are TRBV2 and TRBJ2-7; possibly TRBD2 for D (5 bases). The germline CDR1 and CDR2 sequences are SNHLY and FYNNEI. The CDR3 runs 13 residues. V was cut by 6 bases and J by 7 bases, with 16 bases left in between. The CDR3 coding sequence is TGTGCCAGCAGAGTGGGCCTCCCGGGGGAGCAGTACTTC. It specifies CASRVGLPGEQYF.

This clone occurred a few times. The chain has TRBV19 and TRBJ2-2, with D unclear. Per the germline V gene, CDR1 is LNHDA and CDR2 is SQIVND (reference sequence). This CDR3 region has 16 residues. Trimming took off 4 bases at V and 1 base at J, with 13 bases between the two ends. The CDR3 protein is CASSTHSSGNTGELFF. As DNA, the CDR3 is TGTGCCAGTAGTACCCATAGCTCGGGGAACACCGGGGAGCTGTTTTTT.

V gene TRBV13 combines with J gene TRBJ2-5; D is unresolved. The germline gives CDR1 PRHDT, CDR2 FYEKMQ (reference sequence). Trimming shortened V by 5 bases and J by 5 bases, and 12 bases separated the two germline ends. The CDR3 has 13 residues. CDR3 in DNA: TGTGCCAGCAGCGTTACCCCGAGGGAGACCCAGTACTTC. Its protein is CASSVTPRETQYF.

The chain uses TRBV5-1 and TRBJ2-3; 11 nucleotides agree with TRBD2. The CDR3 extends over 15 amino acids. CDR1 is SGHRS and CDR2 is YFSETQ in the germline V gene. V trimming: 7 bases; J trimming: 2 bases; junction bases outside the gene matches: 6. CDR3 nucleotide sequence: TGCGCCAGCGCCGGACTAGCGGGCTTCACAGATACGCAGTATTTT. It encodes CASAGLAGFTDTQYF.

In this sample, this clone turned up a few times. V and J are TRBV4-1 and TRBJ1-2, with D hard to call. The V end lost 0 bases, the J end lost 0 bases, and 8 bases lay between the germline ends. The CDR3 covers 15 residues. Germline V gives CDR1 MGHRA, CDR2 YSYEKL. Here the CDR3 DNA reads TGCGCCAGCAGCCAAGATAGCCCCGCTAACTATGGCTACACCTTC. The encoded protein is CASSQDSPANYGYTF.

This clone has more than one count but fewer than ten. This sequence joins TRBV4-1 and TRBJ1-1; 8 bases match TRBD1. CDR1 and CDR2 (germline): MGHRA, YSYEKL. The CDR3 loop spans 14 amino acids. V gave up 4 bases and J gave up 4 bases; unmatched junction bases: 5. CDR3 amino acids: CASSRQGISTEAFF. DNA of the CDR3: TGCGCCAGCAGCCGACAGGGGATTAGCACTGAAGCTTTCTTT.

As regards this clone: The CDR3 end shows no conserved phenylalanine or tryptophan, and so a read error is likely. The chain links TRBV5-4 to TRBJ2-7; TRBD2 aligns across 8 bases. V shed 1 base and J 6 bases; nucleotides not matched to a gene: 9. CDR3 size: 15 residues. From germline, CDR1 is SGHNT and CDR2 YYREEE (reference sequence). The CDR3 sequence: CASSLMGGRSFEQYL. As DNA, the CDR3 is TGTGCCAGCAGCTTGATGGGCGGGAGGTCTTTCGAGCAGTACCTC.

The rearrangement joins TRBV4-1 to TRBJ2-3; TRBD2 aligns across 12 bases. V lost 4 bases to trimming and J lost 5 bases; unmatched junction nucleotides: 4. The CDR3 is 15 amino acids. Germline values: CDR1 MGHRA, CDR2 YSYEKL. Written as DNA, the CDR3 is TGCGCCAGCAGCCCGACTAGCGGGAGCGGAGATACGCAGTATTTT. It is translated as CASSPTSGSGDTQYF.

The rearrangement uses TRBV9 and TRBJ2-3, with 9 bases lining up with TRBD2. V lost 3 bases, J lost 3 bases, and 8 bases stayed unmatched. The CDR3 sequence is 16 residues long. The V gene's germline CDR1 is SGDLS and CDR2 YYNGEE. CDR3 bases: TGTGCCAGCAGCGCCTCCCGGCTAGCGGGGACAGATACGCAGTATTTT. This encodes CASSASRLAGTDTQYF.

This clone has just a few counts. The chain couples TRBV2 to TRBJ1-2, with 7 positions matching TRBD1. The CDR3 sequence is 13 residues long. Germline loops: CDR1 SNHLY, CDR2 FYNNEI. V lost 5 bases to trimming and J lost 5 bases; unmatched junction nucleotides: 5. The CDR3 bases are TGTGCCAGCAGTTCCGGGACAGCTTATGGCTACACCTTC. Its translation is CASSSGTAYGYTF.

J is TRBJ2-7 and V is TRBV28; D gene ambiguous. Per the germline V gene, CDR1 is MDHEN and CDR2 is SYDVKM. CDR3 length: 14 residues. Trimming cost V 1 base and J 0 bases, with 7 bases left between them. CDR3: CASSLSAVSYEQYV. DNA for the CDR3: TGTGCCAGCAGTTTATCGGCGGTCTCCTACGAGCAGTACGTC.

The chain combines TRBV30 with TRBJ1-2; TRBD1 agrees at 9 bases. The V gene's germline CDR1 is GTSNPN and CDR2 SVGIG (reference sequence). The junction had 7 bases not matched to a gene; V was cut back by 4 bases and J by 4 bases. This CDR3 has 14 amino acids. The CDR3 DNA reads TGTGCCTGGACGGGACAGGGCCACCTCTATGGCTACACCTTC. This sequence encodes CAWTGQGHLYGYTF.

The gene calls are TRBV5-1 and TRBJ1-5; no definite D call. The CDR3 covers 14 residues. CDR1 is SGHRS and CDR2 is YFSETQ in the germline V gene. V dropped 0 bases and J dropped 6 bases, with 10 bases sitting between them. The CDR3 coding sequence is TGCGCCAGCAGCTTGGGTACCCCGGGTCAGCCCCAGCATTTT. Translating it yields CASSLGTPGQPQHF.

The chain uses TRBV11-2 and TRBJ1-3, with 8 bases aligning to TRBD1. CDR3 length equals 18 residues. V shed 5 bases, J shed 0 bases, and the junction held 12 bases outside the gene matches. Germline V lookup: CDR1 SGHAT, CDR2 FQNNGV. CDR3 coding DNA: TGTGCCAGCAGCCCGGGGAAGGGACAGGTTTTCTCTGGAAACACCATATATTTT. Amino acids: CASSPGKGQVFSGNTIYF.

Concerning this clone itself: Germline is not matched at one junction end, which may reflect a read error. In the same sample, other DNA sequences code for this CDR3. This rearrangement joins TRBV19 to TRBJ2-7; TRBD2 matches 10 bases. Per germline, CDR1 LNHDA and CDR2 SQIVND (reference sequence). This CDR3 comprises 16 residues. The DNA for the CDR3 is TGCGCCAGTAGTATCGGTAGCGGGGGGAGCTCCTACGAGCAGTACTTC. Amino acid sequence: CASSIGSGGSSYEQYF.

The V call is TRBV5-1, the J call TRBJ1-6, with D perhaps matching TRBD1 (6 bases). Germline values: CDR1 SGHRS, CDR2 YFSETQ. The CDR3 is 16 residues long. The V end lost 3 bases, the J end lost 10 bases, and 20 bases lay between the germline ends. CDR3 nucleotide sequence: TGCGCCAGCAGCTCCCGACCCGGGAGGGGGGAGTCACCCCTCCACTTT. It encodes CASSSRPGRGESPLHF.

The chain has TRBV7-9 and TRBJ1-3; TRBD1 might be the D (5 bases). Looked up from germline, CDR1 is SEHNR and CDR2 is FQNEAQ (reference sequence). Trimming shortened V by 3 bases and J by 0 bases, and 12 bases separated the two germline ends. The CDR3 runs to 16 residues. This CDR3 is CASSLSGLNSGNTIYF. The DNA for the CDR3 is TGTGCCAGCAGCTTGTCAGGGCTTAACTCTGGAAACACCATATATTTT.